These 29 T cell receptor beta chains share one sample of origin, sequenced in a study of CD8 T cells in Susac syndrome. Reverse transcription of 0.5 to 1 ug RNA was performed with random hexamers. TCRdb processed the immunoSEQ multiplex PCR reads anew with MiXCR; each CDR3 protein has one entry. The sample comprises about 120,000 distinct CDR3 sequences, 90% to 95% of which are singletons, and around 0.1% rests with the top ten. The sample consisted of CD4+ T cells from PBMCs. These receptors were taken from a human donor in good health.

The J gene is TRBJ2-2, the V gene TRBV7-2; 9 positions match TRBD2. The CDR3 is 16 amino acids. In germline, CDR1 is SGHTA, CDR2 FQGNSA. V lost 5 bases to trimming and J lost 6 bases; unmatched junction nucleotides: 10. The DNA of the CDR3 is TGTGCCAGCAGCCCAGATTTAGCGGGAGTCCCCGGGGAGCTGTTTTTT. Encoded protein: CASSPDLAGVPGELFF.

The CDR3, as DNA: TGTGCCAGCGATCCGGGACAGACCTATGGCTACACCTTC. Its protein is CASDPGQTYGYTF. The rearrangement uses TRBV28 and TRBJ1-2, with 7 bases that match TRBD1. J gave up 4 bases and V 8 bases, and 7 bases lay outside the gene matches. The CDR3 covers 13 residues. CDR1 is MDHEN, CDR2 SYDVKM, per germline.

The V gene is TRBV12-3 or TRBV12-4, the J gene TRBJ2-7, with TRBD1 matching 9 bases. This CDR3 is 14 amino acids long. V lost 5 bases to trimming and J lost 3 bases; unmatched junction nucleotides: 5. CDR3 residues: CASSGQGTYYEQYF. CDR3 bases: TGTGCCAGCAGTGGACAGGGGACGTACTACGAGCAGTACTTC.

The chain employs TRBV25-1 and TRBJ2-7; maybe TRBD1 (6 bases). Germline CDR1 MGHDK, CDR2 SYGVNS. The CDR3 runs 15 residues. Trimming stripped 6 bases from V and 5 bases from J, with 20 bases between. CDR3 in DNA: TGTGCCAGCAGGGCACCCGGGACACCGGGCAACGAGCAGTACTTC. It codes for CASRAPGTPGNEQYF.

The chain has TRBV12-3 or TRBV12-4 and TRBJ2-1; 7 bases fit TRBD2. The junction had 9 bases not matched to a gene; V was cut back by 6 bases and J by 4 bases. The CDR3 loop spans 15 amino acids. CDR3 bases: TGTGCCAGCAGCCCGGGTAGCGGGCTATACAATGAGCAGTTCTTC. This translates into CASSPGSGLYNEQFF.

The V gene is TRBV5-6, the J gene TRBJ2-1; no clear D. V was cut by 2 bases and J by 7 bases, with 13 bases left in between. The CDR3 has 14 residues. Germline loops: CDR1 SGHDT, CDR2 YYEEEE. Here the CDR3 DNA reads TGTGCCAGCAGCTTACTAATATTGGGTAATGAGCAGTTCTTC. It translates to CASSLLILGNEQFF.

The chain combines TRBV3-1 with TRBJ2-5, with 10 nucleotides matching TRBD2. CDR1 LGHDT and CDR2 YNNKEL come from the germline V gene (reference sequence). The V gene end was trimmed by 0 bases and the J gene end by 5 bases; junction bases not matched to a gene: 6. This CDR3 is 16 amino acids long. Here the CDR3 DNA reads TGTGCCAGCAGCCAAGATCGTCTAGCGGGAGTTGAGACCCAGTACTTC. This sequence encodes CASSQDRLAGVETQYF.

CDR3 nucleotides: TGCAGTGCTACGCATTTTTTAGCGGGAAGATTCGCAGATACGCAGTATTTT. It encodes CSATHFLAGRFADTQYF. The V and J genes are TRBV20-1 and TRBJ2-3; 8 nucleotides agree with TRBD2. V gave up 4 bases and J gave up 4 bases; unmatched junction bases: 16. The length of the CDR3 is 17 residues. Germline CDR1 DFQATT, CDR2 SNEGSKA (reference sequence).

V is TRBV6-2 or TRBV6-3 and J is TRBJ2-7, with 7 bases aligning to TRBD2. Germline V gene data show CDR1 as MNHEY and CDR2 as SVGEGT. The J segment lost 3 bases and the V segment lost 7 bases, leaving 9 bases of the junction unmatched. The CDR3 loop spans 14 amino acids. The CDR3 is CASNPGGTDYEQYF. CDR3 DNA sequence: TGTGCCAGCAACCCGGGGGGAACCGACTACGAGCAGTACTTC.

The chain couples TRBV7-3 to TRBJ2-5, with D unresolved. V shed 5 bases and J shed 4 bases, with 14 bases lying between them. The CDR3 spans 14 residues. The germline V gene encodes CDR1 SGHTA and CDR2 FQGTGA. The CDR3: CASSRTGPGETQYF. DNA for the CDR3: TGTGCCAGCAGCCGCACCGGGCCAGGAGAGACCCAGTACTTC.

The V gene is TRBV30, the J gene TRBJ1-2; D unresolved. Trimming cost V 1 base and J 7 bases, with 13 bases left between them. Germline loops: CDR1 GTSNPN, CDR2 SVGIG (reference sequence). This CDR3 has 13 residues. CDR3 bases: TGTGCCTGGAGTGAAGGTGTTTTCGGTGGCTACACCTTC. Protein: CAWSEGVFGGYTF.

This clonotype was recorded once. This chain joins TRBV7-2 and TRBJ2-2; D gene unclear. Germline V gene sequence: CDR1 SGHTA, CDR2 FQGNSA. There are 16 residues in the CDR3. Trimming removed 0 bases at V and 0 bases at J, with 8 bases between. This chain's CDR3 is CASSLAPAANTGELFF. The CDR3 DNA is TGTGCCAGCAGCTTAGCACCAGCCGCGAACACCGGGGAGCTGTTTTTT. The full variable domain, its missing parts supplied by reference TRBV7-2 and TRBJ2-2, is GAGVSQSPSNKVTEKGKDVELRCDPISGHTALYWYRQSLGQGLEFLIYFQGNSAPDKSGLPSDRFSAERTGGSVSTLTIQRTQQEDSAVYLCASSLAPAANTGELFFGEGSRLTVL.

The V and J genes are TRBV6-2 or TRBV6-3 and TRBJ1-2; D may be TRBD1 (5 bases). Germline values: CDR1 MNHEY, CDR2 SVGEGT. Trimming removed 5 bases at V and 7 bases at J, with 11 bases between. The CDR3 has 12 residues. CDR3 bases: TGTGCCAGCAGTCCCCGACAGTCTGGCTACACCTTC. Translation: CASSPRQSGYTF.

The CDR3 nucleotides read TGCAGTGCTTCCGGGACCTCTGGAGATACGCAGTATTTT. Amino acid sequence: CSASGTSGDTQYF. The chain combines TRBV20-1 with TRBJ2-3; either TRBD1 or TRBD2 may fit D (5 bases each). Germline V gives CDR1 DFQATT, CDR2 SNEGSKA (reference sequence). The CDR3 has 13 amino acids. Deletions cut 5 bases from V and 5 bases from J, with 14 bases between.

The chain carries TRBV20-1 and TRBJ2-1, with TRBD1 identical over 7 bases. Trimming took 6 bases from V and 4 from J; bases not matched to a gene: 9. CDR1 and CDR2 from the germline V gene are DFQATT and SNEGSKA (reference sequence). The CDR3 is 14 amino acids. As DNA, the CDR3 is TGCAGTGCCCGACCTGGGACAGTTTACAATGAGCAGTTCTTC. This codes for CSARPGTVYNEQFF.

The rearrangement uses TRBV7-9 and TRBJ2-1, with D perhaps matching TRBD1 or TRBD2 (5 bases each). Per germline, CDR1 SEHNR and CDR2 FQNEAQ (reference sequence). The ends were cut back, 5 bases at V and 6 bases at J, with 17 bases in the middle. The CDR3 contains 15 residues. The CDR3 sequence is CASSLTGGVFNEQFF. The CDR3, as DNA: TGTGCCAGCAGCCTGACTGGGGGTGTATTCAATGAGCAGTTCTTC.

The chain combines TRBV5-6 with TRBJ1-4, with D perhaps matching TRBD1 (5 bases). The germline gives CDR1 SGHDT, CDR2 YYEEEE. The CDR3 is 12 residues long. Trimming shortened V by 4 bases and J by 6 bases, and 7 bases separated the two germline ends. This chain's CDR3 is CASSGGDEKLFF. For the CDR3, the DNA is TGTGCCAGCAGCGGGGGGGATGAAAAACTGTTTTTT.

J is TRBJ2-3 and V is TRBV5-1, with TRBD2 matching over 9 bases. The CDR3 is 15 amino acids. V shed 2 bases, J shed 3 bases, and the junction held 4 bases outside the gene matches. Germline loops: CDR1 SGHRS, CDR2 YFSETQ. The CDR3 reads CASSFLAGETDTQYF. For the CDR3, the DNA is TGCGCCAGCAGCTTTTTAGCGGGAGAAACAGATACGCAGTATTTT.

The chain carries TRBV2 and TRBJ2-5; D unclear. CDR3 size: 13 residues. Germline values: CDR1 SNHLY, CDR2 FYNNEI. Trimming pared 5 bases from V and 1 base from J, leaving 8 bases between. The CDR3 is CASSSTFQETQYF. Here the CDR3 DNA reads TGTGCCAGCAGTTCGACATTCCAAGAGACCCAGTACTTC. The full variable domain, in which reference TRBV2 and TRBJ2-5 provide the parts outside the CDR3, is EPEVTQTPSHQVTQMGQEVILRCVPISNHLYFYWYRQILGQKVEFLVSFYNNEISEKSEIFDDQFSVERPDGSNFTLKIRSTKLEDSAMYFCASSSTFQETQYFGPGTRLLVL.

The rearrangement links TRBV29-1 to TRBJ2-4, with 8 bases fitting TRBD2. The CDR3 spans 13 residues. Trimming at V came to 2 bases and at J to 4 bases, leaving 1 base not matched to a gene. Per the germline V gene, CDR1 is SQVTM and CDR2 is ANQGSEA. The CDR3 here is CSVETSGKNIQYF. For the CDR3, the DNA is TGCAGCGTTGAAACTAGCGGTAAAAACATTCAGTACTTC. Supplemented by reference TRBV29-1 and TRBJ2-4, the full variable domain reads SAVISQKPSRDICQRGTSLTIQCQVDSQVTMMFWYRQQPGQSLTLIATANQGSEATYESGFVIDKFPISRPNLTFSTLTVSNMSPEDSSIYLCSVETSGKNIQYFGAGTRLSVL.

V and J are TRBV20-1 and TRBJ1-1, with unresolved D. The V gene lost 7 bases and the J gene lost 0 bases, with 6 bases spanning the gap. This CDR3 is 11 amino acids long. CDR1 and CDR2 (germline): DFQATT, SNEGSKA (reference sequence). The CDR3 spells CSVVLNTEAFF. In DNA, the CDR3 is TGCAGTGTAGTTCTGAACACTGAAGCTTTCTTT.

The gene calls are TRBV27 and TRBJ1-5; D gene unclear. Germline lookup yields CDR1 MNHEY and CDR2 SMNVEV (reference sequence). V lost 3 bases, J lost 4 bases, and 13 bases lay in between. The CDR3 runs to 15 residues. This chain's CDR3 is CASSFEGLGNQPQHF. CDR3 DNA sequence: TGTGCCAGCAGTTTTGAGGGCCTGGGTAATCAGCCCCAGCATTTT.

The rearrangement uses TRBV30 and TRBJ2-3, with 8 bases aligning to TRBD2. Trimming at V came to 4 bases and at J to 4 bases, leaving 4 bases not matched to a gene. The CDR3 has 13 amino acids. Per the germline V gene, CDR1 is GTSNPN and CDR2 is SVGIG (reference sequence). The CDR3 loop reads CAWIGGGPDTQYF. The CDR3 bases are TGTGCCTGGATCGGGGGGGGCCCAGATACGCAGTATTTT.

V is TRBV4-1 and J is TRBJ2-3; D may be TRBD2 (6 bases). The CDR3 has 16 residues. Trimming removed 1 base from V and 4 bases from J, with 15 bases in between. Looked up from germline, CDR1 is MGHRA and CDR2 is YSYEKL. The CDR3 nucleotides read TGCGCCAGCAGCCAAGGGGGTAGCGGCAAAGCAGATACGCAGTATTTT. It specifies CASSQGGSGKADTQYF.

The CDR3 DNA reads as TGTGCCAGCAGTTGGGTTGATTCCTACAATGAGCAGTTCTTC. Protein product: CASSWVDSYNEQFF. The rearrangement links TRBV28 to TRBJ2-1; D call uncertain. CDR3 length: 14 amino acids. Per germline, CDR1 MDHEN and CDR2 SYDVKM. The V gene lost 4 bases and the J gene lost 1 base, with 8 bases spanning the gap.

This chain uses TRBV12-3 or TRBV12-4 with TRBJ2-7, with D possibly matching TRBD2 (6 bases). Trimming shortened V by 4 bases and J by 4 bases, and 20 bases separated the two germline ends. The CDR3 has 16 amino acids. The CDR3 spells CASSSGAGRGIYEQYF. The CDR3 bases are TGTGCCAGCAGTTCAGGTGCGGGACGGGGAATTTACGAGCAGTACTTC.

The chain couples TRBV30 to TRBJ1-3, with a possible D match to TRBD1 (6 bases). The length of the CDR3 is 18 residues. Trimming took off 0 bases at V and 0 bases at J, with 18 bases between the two ends. Germline V gene sequence: CDR1 GTSNPN, CDR2 SVGIG (reference sequence). CDR3 nucleotides: TGTGCCTGGAGTGTACTAGGGGGAGTAAGGAACTCTGGAAACACCATATATTTT. Translated, it gives CAWSVLGGVRNSGNTIYF.

Only one count was recorded for this clonotype. The rearrangement links TRBV20-1 to TRBJ2-7; 12 bases fit TRBD2. With 3 bases clipped from V and 2 bases from J, the junction kept 11 bases outside the gene matches. In germline, CDR1 is DFQATT, CDR2 SNEGSKA (reference sequence). The CDR3 sequence is 17 residues long. The CDR3 reads CSARKDTRLAGAYEQYF. The CDR3 region has the DNA TGCAGTGCTAGGAAAGACACAAGACTAGCGGGGGCCTACGAGCAGTACTTC.

V gene TRBV30 combines with J gene TRBJ2-1, with TRBD1 matching over 10 bases. The germline CDR1 and CDR2 sequences are GTSNPN and SVGIG (reference sequence). After removal of 8 bases from V and 15 bases from J, the junction contained 16 bases not matched to a gene. The length of the CDR3 is 13 residues. DNA for the CDR3: TGTGCCATTAATCGACAGGGGGCCGAAGGTCCGTTCTTC. It codes for CAINRQGAEGPFF. The whole variable domain, remainder taken from reference TRBV30 and TRBJ2-1, is SQTIHQWPATLVQPVGSPLSLECTVEGTSNPNLYWYRQAAGRGLQLLFYSVGIGQISSEVPQNLSASRPQDRQFILSSKKLLLSDSGFYLCAINRQGAEGPFFGPGTRLTVL.